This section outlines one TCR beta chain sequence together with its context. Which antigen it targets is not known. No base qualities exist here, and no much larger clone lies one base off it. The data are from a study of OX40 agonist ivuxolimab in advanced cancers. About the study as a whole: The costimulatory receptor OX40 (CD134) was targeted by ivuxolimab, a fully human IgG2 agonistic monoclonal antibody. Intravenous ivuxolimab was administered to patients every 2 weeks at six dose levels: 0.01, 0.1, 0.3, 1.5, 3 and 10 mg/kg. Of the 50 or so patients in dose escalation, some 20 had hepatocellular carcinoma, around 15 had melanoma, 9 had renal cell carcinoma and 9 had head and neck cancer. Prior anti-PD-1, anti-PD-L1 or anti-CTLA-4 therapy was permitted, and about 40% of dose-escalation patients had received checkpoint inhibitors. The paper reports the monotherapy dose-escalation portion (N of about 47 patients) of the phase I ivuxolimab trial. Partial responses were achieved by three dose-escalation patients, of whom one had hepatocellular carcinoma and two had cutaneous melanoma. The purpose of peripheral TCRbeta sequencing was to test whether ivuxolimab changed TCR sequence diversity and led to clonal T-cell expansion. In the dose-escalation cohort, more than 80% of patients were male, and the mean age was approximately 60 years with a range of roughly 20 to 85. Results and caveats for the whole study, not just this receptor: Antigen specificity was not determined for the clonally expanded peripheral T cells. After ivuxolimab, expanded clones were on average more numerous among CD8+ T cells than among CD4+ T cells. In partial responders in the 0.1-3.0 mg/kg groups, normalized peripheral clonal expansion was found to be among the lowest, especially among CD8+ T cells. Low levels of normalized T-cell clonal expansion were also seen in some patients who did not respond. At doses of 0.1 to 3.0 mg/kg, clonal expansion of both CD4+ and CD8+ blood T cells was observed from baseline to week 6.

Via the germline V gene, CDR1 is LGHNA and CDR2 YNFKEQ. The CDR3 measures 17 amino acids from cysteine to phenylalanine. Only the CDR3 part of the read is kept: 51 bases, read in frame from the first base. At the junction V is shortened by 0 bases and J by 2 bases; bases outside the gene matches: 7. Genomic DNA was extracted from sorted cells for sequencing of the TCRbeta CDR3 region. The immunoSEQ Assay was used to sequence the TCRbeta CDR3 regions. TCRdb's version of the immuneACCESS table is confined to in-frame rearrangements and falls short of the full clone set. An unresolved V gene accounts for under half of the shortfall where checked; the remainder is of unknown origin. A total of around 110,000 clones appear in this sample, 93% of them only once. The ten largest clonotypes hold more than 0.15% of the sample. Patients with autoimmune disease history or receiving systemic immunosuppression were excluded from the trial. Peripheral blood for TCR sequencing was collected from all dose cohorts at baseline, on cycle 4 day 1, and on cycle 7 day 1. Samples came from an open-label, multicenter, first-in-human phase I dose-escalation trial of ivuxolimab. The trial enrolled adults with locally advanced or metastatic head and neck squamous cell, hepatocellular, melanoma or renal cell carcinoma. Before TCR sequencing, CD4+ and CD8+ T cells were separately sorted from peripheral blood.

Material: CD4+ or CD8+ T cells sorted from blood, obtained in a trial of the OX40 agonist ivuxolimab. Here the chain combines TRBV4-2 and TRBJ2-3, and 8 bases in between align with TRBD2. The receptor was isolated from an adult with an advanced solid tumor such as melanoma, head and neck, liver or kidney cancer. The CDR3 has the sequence CASSQEVGGGHTDTQYF. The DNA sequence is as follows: TGTGCCAGCAGCCAAGAGGTCGGCGGGGGGCACACAGATACGCAGTATTTT.